Detailed here is one TCR beta chain. It was negative isolation that provided the CD8+ and CD4+ T cells, whereas TEMRA cells were enriched by FACS. The data derive from a study of CD8 T cells in Susac syndrome. The CDR3 totals 14 residues. The germline gives CDR1 MNHEY, CDR2 SMNVEV (reference sequence). V was trimmed by 5 bases and J by 0 bases, leaving 11 bases between them. The RNA, about 0.45 to 1 ug, was put through reverse transcription using random hexamers. TCRdb redid the calling of the immunoSEQ multiplex PCR reads with MiXCR, one entry per CDR3 protein. The repertoire holds under 200,000 distinct CDR3 sequences, with approximately 96% as singletons.

The TCR originated in a human donor with multiple sclerosis. Source material: CD8+ T cells from PBMCs. The chain links TRBV27 to TRBJ2-7; D possibly corresponds to TRBD2 (6 bases). The CDR3, as DNA: TGTGCCAGCAGTATTGCGGGATTCTCCTACGAGCAGTACTTC. It translates to CASSIAGFSYEQYF.